This TCR beta chain was captured in a study of blood T cell repertoires in COVID-19. Authors' methods: The assay estimated nucleated cells by amplifying reference gene primers. Only in-frame clones appear in the TCRdb table, and some are missing; sequencing was by immunoSEQ multiplex PCR. V, J and clone size derive from that table, while D and trimming were established from the DNA sequence. This sample has about 180,000 clones; approximately 88% occur once, and the top ten carry under 4.5%. V was cut by 2 bases and J by 3 bases, with 16 bases left in between. In germline, CDR1 is SGHNT, CDR2 YYREEE (reference sequence). This CDR3 has 16 residues.

The sequencing sample was made of peripheral blood. The receptor was isolated from a woman aged 30 to 39 with acute or convalescent COVID-19. V is TRBV5-4 and J is TRBJ2-3, with D maybe TRBD1 (5 bases). CDR3 nucleotide sequence: TGTGCCAGCAGCTTCTACGAGGCAGGGCGGACAGATACGCAGTATTTT. As protein: CASSFYEAGRTDTQYF.